One sample yielded the 31 T cell receptor beta chains listed below, sequenced in a study of blood T cell repertoires in COVID-19. TCRdb's table, derived via immunoSEQ multiplex PCR, lists solely in-frame clones and lacks some. The table includes around 20,000 clones, around 83% detected once. Sequencing was performed on peripheral blood. Receptors were obtained from a human donor with active COVID-19. The donor label of this sample is uncertain.

This chain links TRBV5-1 with TRBJ1-5; D not resolved. V lost 1 base and J lost 3, with 8 bases in between. The CDR3 extends over 14 amino acids. Germline V lookup: CDR1 SGHRS, CDR2 YFSETQ. This CDR3 reads CASSLTGNNQPQHF. The CDR3 DNA is TGCGCCAGCAGCTTGACGGGAAACAATCAGCCCCAGCATTTT.

The chain joins TRBV7-9 to TRBJ1-4; TRBD1 is a possible D gene (6 bases). The V gene's germline CDR1 is SEHNR and CDR2 FQNEAQ (reference sequence). CDR3 size: 16 residues. The V end lost 3 bases, the J end lost 6 bases, and 17 bases lay between the germline ends. For the CDR3, the DNA is TGTGCCAGCAGCTTGGTGTCAGGACAGTATTATGAAAAACTGTTTTTT. This sequence encodes CASSLVSGQYYEKLFF.

The rearrangement uses TRBV27 and TRBJ1-5, with TRBD1 as a possible D gene (5 bases). The germline V gene has CDR1 MNHEY and CDR2 SMNVEV (reference sequence). The CDR3 has 14 residues. V was cut by 5 bases and J by 1 base, with 9 bases left in between. The CDR3 nucleotides read TGTGCCAGCAGTGGCAGGGCGAGCAATCAGCCCCAGCATTTT. Translating gives CASSGRASNQPQHF.

The table lists this clone with a few counts. This chain joins TRBV5-8 and TRBJ1-5, with 9 bases aligning to TRBD1. V lost 7 bases and J lost 3; bases outside the gene matches: 8. The V gene's germline CDR1 is SGHTS and CDR2 YDEGEE. CDR3 length: 15 amino acids. The CDR3 coding sequence is TGTGCCAGCGGGGGGACAGGGCTGGTCAATCAGCCCCAGCATTTT. Protein sequence: CASGGTGLVNQPQHF.

The gene calls are TRBV29-1 and TRBJ2-3, with 15 bases that match TRBD2. After removal of 7 bases from V and 6 bases from J, the junction contained 11 bases not matched to a gene. CDR3 length: 16 residues. Per the germline V gene, CDR1 is SQVTM and CDR2 is ANQGSEA. CDR3 sequence: CSAAGTSGGHRDTQYF. The CDR3 coding sequence is TGCAGCGCAGCGGGGACTAGCGGGGGGCACAGGGATACGCAGTATTTT.

The chain recombines TRBV5-1 with TRBJ2-5; maybe TRBD1 (5 bases). Looked up from germline, CDR1 is SGHRS and CDR2 is YFSETQ. Trimming pared 4 bases from V and 7 bases from J, leaving 17 bases between. The CDR3 consists of 14 residues. The CDR3 protein is CASSVTVPAGTQYF. CDR3 coding DNA: TGCGCCAGCAGCGTGACAGTACCCGCCGGGACCCAGTACTTC.

V gene TRBV5-4 combines with J gene TRBJ2-1; tentatively, D is TRBD2 (5 bases). Germline assignment: CDR1 SGHNT and CDR2 YYREEE (reference sequence). V was shortened by 1 base and J by 2 bases, with 10 bases between the two germline ends. This CDR3 is 15 amino acids long. In DNA form, the CDR3 reads TGTGCCAGCAGCTTGCCAGCGGTGCCCTACAATGAGCAGTTCTTC. This codes for CASSLPAVPYNEQFF.

This clone was detected only once. This chain connects TRBV27 to TRBJ1-6, with 12 positions matching TRBD1. V shed 6 bases and J 10 bases; nucleotides not matched to a gene: 13. Germline-derived CDR1 and CDR2 are MNHEY and SMNVEV (reference sequence). CDR3 length: 17 residues. The CDR3 sequence is CASSLGTGGVLGSPLHF. The CDR3, as DNA: TGTGCCAGCAGCTTAGGGACAGGGGGCGTCTTGGGCTCACCCCTCCACTTT.

The V gene is TRBV15, the J gene TRBJ2-7; 9 bases fit TRBD2. This CDR3 has 16 amino acids. V was pared by 0 bases and J by 1 base, with 4 bases of the junction left unmatched. Germline V lookup: CDR1 LNHNV, CDR2 YYDKDF (reference sequence). The CDR3 loop is CATSRDLAGLSYEQYF. The DNA of the CDR3 is TGTGCCACCAGCAGAGATCTAGCGGGGCTATCCTACGAGCAGTACTTC.

The V and J genes are TRBV4-1 and TRBJ1-1; D unclear. The V gene's germline CDR1 is MGHRA and CDR2 YSYEKL. This CDR3 has 15 amino acids. The V end was cut by 5 bases, the J end by 3 bases, with 16 bases between. DNA for the CDR3: TGCGCCAGCAGCTCACAGACGCGGGGTGACACTGAAGCTTTCTTT. Its translation: CASSSQTRGDTEAFF.

This chain connects TRBV6-1 to TRBJ2-5; TRBD2 aligns across 7 bases. Germline V CDR1 and CDR2: MNHNS, SASEGT. With 1 base clipped from V and 4 bases from J, the junction kept 3 bases outside the gene matches. The CDR3 loop spans 14 amino acids. The CDR3 bases are TGTGCCAGCAGTGAAGGGACTAGGTCAGAGACCCAGTACTTC. This encodes CASSEGTRSETQYF.

This chain connects TRBV13 to TRBJ2-1; the match to TRBD1 covers 10 bases. This CDR3 is 16 amino acids long. The V gene end was trimmed by 4 bases and the J gene end by 10 bases; junction bases not matched to a gene: 13. Germline V gene data show CDR1 as PRHDT and CDR2 as FYEKMQ (reference sequence). The CDR3 nucleotides are TGTGCCAGCAGCTCTTTGCCGGGACAGGGGACCGGGGAGCAGTTCTTC. The encoded protein is CASSSLPGQGTGEQFF.

Here the CDR3 reads CASSSSGGLAYEQFF. CDR3 in DNA: TGCGCCAGCAGCTCGAGCGGGGGGCTCGCCTATGAGCAGTTCTTC. This chain joins TRBV5-1 and TRBJ2-1, with 9 nucleotides matching TRBD2. The germline gives CDR1 SGHRS, CDR2 YFSETQ. J lost 8 bases, V lost 3 bases, and 9 bases had no gene match. This CDR3 is 15 amino acids long.

The chain joins TRBV14 to TRBJ2-1, with a weak D call TRBD2 (6 bases). Germline V gene data show CDR1 as SGHDN and CDR2 as FVKESK. The germline V and J ends were trimmed by 3 bases and 3 bases, with 12 bases remaining between them. This CDR3 has 15 residues. The CDR3 spells CASSQSSGFYNEQFF. The CDR3 DNA reads as TGTGCCAGCAGCCAGAGCAGCGGGTTCTACAATGAGCAGTTCTTC.

The chain is built from TRBV9 and TRBJ2-7, with a weak D call TRBD1 (6 bases). Per germline, CDR1 SGDLS and CDR2 YYNGEE. The CDR3 loop spans 13 amino acids. V was shortened by 4 bases and J by 5 bases, with 13 bases between the two germline ends. The CDR3 protein is CASSTGTPDEQYF. The CDR3 nucleotides read TGTGCCAGCAGCACCGGGACACCGGACGAGCAGTACTTC.

CDR3 sequence reads: CASSLALAGAYEQYF. CDR3 DNA: TGTGCCAGCAGCTTAGCTTTAGCGGGGGCCTACGAGCAGTACTTC. The rearrangement links TRBV11-3 to TRBJ2-7, with 9 bases fitting TRBD2. V trimming: 1 base; J trimming: 2 bases; junction bases outside the gene matches: 3. Germline V gives CDR1 SGHNT, CDR2 YENEEA. The CDR3 covers 15 residues.

The rearrangement uses TRBV5-4 and TRBJ1-1, with 9 bases aligning to TRBD1. This CDR3 has 16 amino acids. V lost 0 bases, J lost 6 bases, and 9 bases stayed unmatched. Germline CDR1 SGHNT, CDR2 YYREEE (reference sequence). The CDR3, as DNA: TGTGCCAGCAGCTTGGTTTTCGGGACAGGGACCCCTGAAGCTTTCTTT. Its protein product is CASSLVFGTGTPEAFF.

The gene calls are TRBV5-5 and TRBJ1-3; D is uncertain. CDR1 and CDR2 (germline): SGHKS, YYEKEE (reference sequence). This CDR3 spans 12 amino acids. Trimming cost V 7 bases and J 3 bases, with 8 bases left between them. Here the CDR3 reads CASAQDGNTIYF. Here the CDR3 DNA reads TGTGCCAGCGCGCAAGATGGAAACACCATATATTTT.

This rearrangement joins TRBV29-1 to TRBJ2-7; 7 bases map to TRBD1. CDR3 size: 14 residues. CDR1 and CDR2 from the germline V gene are SQVTM and ANQGSEA. The ends lost 5 bases at V and 2 bases at J; junction bases unmatched: 9. CDR3: CSVYHRGDTYEQYF. Written as DNA, the CDR3 is TGCAGCGTTTACCACAGGGGCGATACCTACGAGCAGTACTTC.

V usage is TRBV7-8 and J usage is TRBJ1-5; no reliable D call. CDR1 is SGHVS, CDR2 FQNEAQ, per germline. The ends were cut back, 5 bases at V and 0 bases at J, with 14 bases in the middle. The CDR3 is 16 residues long. The CDR3 sequence is CASSHGRADSNQPQHF. CDR3 nucleotides: TGTGCCAGCAGCCATGGGAGGGCAGATAGCAATCAGCCCCAGCATTTT.

DNA for the CDR3: TGTGCCAGCAGCTTAGGGCTGGGCAGGGTGGGATTCACAGATACGCAGTATTTT. Its translation is CASSLGLGRVGFTDTQYF. V and J are TRBV7-2 and TRBJ2-3; D may be TRBD1 (5 bases). V gave up 1 base and J gave up 2 bases, with 19 bases separating them. Germline V gives CDR1 SGHTA, CDR2 FQGNSA. CDR3 length: 18 residues.

The gene calls are TRBV18 and TRBJ1-4; TRBD1 might be the D (6 bases). The CDR3 is 14 residues long. Trimming took off 3 bases at V and 7 bases at J, with 12 bases between the two ends. Germline V lookup: CDR1 KGHSH, CDR2 LQKENI. The DNA for the CDR3 is TGTGCCAGCTCACCTGGGCAGGGGAGTGAAAAACTGTTTTTT. Residues: CASSPGQGSEKLFF.

Here the CDR3 DNA reads TGTGCCAGCAGCGACAGGGGGCGAAATTCACCCCTCCACTTT. Translating gives CASSDRGRNSPLHF. The chain has TRBV2 and TRBJ1-6, with 10 positions matching TRBD1. The CDR3 consists of 14 residues. Unmatched junction bases numbered 3, after V lost 6 bases and J lost 7 bases. The V gene's germline CDR1 is SNHLY and CDR2 FYNNEI.

In its sample, this clone was seen a few times. The rearrangement links TRBV7-9 to TRBJ2-3; 11 bases agree with TRBD2. The CDR3 covers 17 residues. J was trimmed by 3 bases and V by 5 bases; bases with no gene match: 10. CDR1 is SEHNR and CDR2 is FQNEAQ in the germline V gene (reference sequence). The chain's CDR3 is CASSALLAGETTDTQYF. The CDR3 DNA reads TGTGCCAGCAGCGCGCTACTAGCGGGAGAAACAACAGATACGCAGTATTTT.

This chain uses TRBV12-5 with TRBJ2-7, with 8 bases identical to TRBD1. V gave up 4 bases and J gave up 5 bases; unmatched junction bases: 16. The germline V gene has CDR1 LGHNT and CDR2 FRNRAP. The CDR3 covers 17 residues. The CDR3 coding sequence is TGTGCTAGTGGTTCCCCAACCGGTTGGGGACAGGTTAACGAGCAGTACTTC. Translation: CASGSPTGWGQVNEQYF. The whole variable domain, remainder taken from reference TRBV12-5 and TRBJ2-7, is DARVTQTPRHKVTEMGQEVTMRCQPILGHNTVFWYRQTMMQGLELLAYFRNRAPLDDSGMPKDRFSAEMPDATLATLKIQPSEPRDSAVYFCASGSPTGWGQVNEQYFGPGTRLTVT.

The chain is built from TRBV29-1 and TRBJ1-2, with 7 bases that match TRBD1. CDR3 length: 15 residues. V was clipped by 0 bases and J by 6 bases; unmatched bases: 10. Germline V gives CDR1 SQVTM, CDR2 ANQGSEA. The CDR3: CSVEERTGGWNGYTF. CDR3 DNA: TGCAGCGTTGAAGAGAGGACAGGAGGGTGGAATGGCTACACCTTC.

The chain's CDR3 is CASRGGQETQYF. The CDR3 DNA is TGCGCCAGCCGGGGGGGGCAAGAGACCCAGTACTTC. The V and J genes are TRBV5-1 and TRBJ2-5, with 8 bases aligning to TRBD2. The junction had 1 base not matched to a gene; V was cut back by 7 bases and J by 2 bases. The CDR3 consists of 12 residues. Germline V CDR1 and CDR2: SGHRS, YFSETQ. Full variable domain (remainder filled in from reference TRBV5-1 and TRBJ2-5): KAGVTQTPRYLIKTRGQQVTLSCSPISGHRSVSWYQQTPGQGLQFLFEYFSETQRNKGNFPGRFSGRQFSNSRSEMNVSTLELGDSALYLCASRGGQETQYFGPGTRLLVL.

CDR3 residues: CASSPDRGSTGELFF. The CDR3 DNA sequence: TGTGCCAGCAGCCCCGACAGGGGGAGCACCGGGGAGCTGTTTTTT. The gene calls are TRBV7-2 and TRBJ2-2; 9 bases fit TRBD1. With V trimmed by 5 bases and J by 4 bases, 5 bases remained unmatched. Germline V lookup: CDR1 SGHTA, CDR2 FQGNSA. The CDR3 sequence is 15 residues long.

The chain couples TRBV28 to TRBJ2-2, with 8 bases identical to TRBD2. The germline V gene has CDR1 MDHEN and CDR2 SYDVKM. The CDR3 consists of 15 residues. V shed 3 bases, J shed 1 base, and the junction held 1 base outside the gene matches. This CDR3 is CASSFAGGNTGELFF. CDR3 bases: TGTGCCAGCAGTTTCGCGGGAGGGAACACCGGGGAGCTGTTTTTT.

This chain's CDR3 is CAWSVGGVRETQYF. CDR3 DNA sequence: TGTGCCTGGAGTGTCGGAGGGGTCCGGGAGACCCAGTACTTC. The chain uses TRBV30 and TRBJ2-5; weak D call: TRBD2 (6 bases). Germline V gene lookup returns CDR1 GTSNPN and CDR2 SVGIG (reference sequence). The V end was cut by 0 bases, the J end by 5 bases, with 13 bases between. This CDR3 is built from 14 residues.

The rearrangement uses TRBV15 and TRBJ2-2; D remains ambiguous. V dropped 0 bases and J dropped 6 bases, with 11 bases sitting between them. The CDR3 sequence is 15 residues long. Germline CDR1 reads LNHNV; CDR2 reads YYDKDF (reference sequence). Here the CDR3 DNA reads TGTGCCACCAGCAGAGATAAATTCCGGGCCGGGGAGCTGTTTTTT. The encoded protein is CATSRDKFRAGELFF.